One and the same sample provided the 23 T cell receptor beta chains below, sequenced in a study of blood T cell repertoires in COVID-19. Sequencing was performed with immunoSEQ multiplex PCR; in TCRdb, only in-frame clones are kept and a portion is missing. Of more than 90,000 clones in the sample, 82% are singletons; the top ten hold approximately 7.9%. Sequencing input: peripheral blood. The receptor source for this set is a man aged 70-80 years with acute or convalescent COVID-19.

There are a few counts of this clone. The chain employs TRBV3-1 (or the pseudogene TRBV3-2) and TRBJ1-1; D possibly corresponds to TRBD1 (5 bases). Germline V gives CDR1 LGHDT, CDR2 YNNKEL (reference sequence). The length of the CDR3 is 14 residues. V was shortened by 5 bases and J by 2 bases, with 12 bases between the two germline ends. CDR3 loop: CASSGHTSNTEAFF. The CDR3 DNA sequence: TGTGCCAGCAGCGGACACACCTCTAACACTGAAGCTTTCTTT.

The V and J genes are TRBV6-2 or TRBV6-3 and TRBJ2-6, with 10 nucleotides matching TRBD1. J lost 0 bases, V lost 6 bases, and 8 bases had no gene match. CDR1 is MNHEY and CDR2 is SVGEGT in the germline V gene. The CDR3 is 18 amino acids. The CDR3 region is CASSRQGALVSGANVLTF. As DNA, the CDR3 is TGTGCCAGCAGCCGACAGGGGGCCCTTGTCTCTGGGGCCAACGTCCTGACTTTC.

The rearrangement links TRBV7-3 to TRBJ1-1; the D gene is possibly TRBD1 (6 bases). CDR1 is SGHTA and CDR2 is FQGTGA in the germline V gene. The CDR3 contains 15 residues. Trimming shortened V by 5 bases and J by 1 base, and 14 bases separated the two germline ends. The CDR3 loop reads CASSRNGQKNTEAFF. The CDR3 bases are TGTGCCAGCAGCCGCAACGGACAGAAGAACACTGAAGCTTTCTTT.

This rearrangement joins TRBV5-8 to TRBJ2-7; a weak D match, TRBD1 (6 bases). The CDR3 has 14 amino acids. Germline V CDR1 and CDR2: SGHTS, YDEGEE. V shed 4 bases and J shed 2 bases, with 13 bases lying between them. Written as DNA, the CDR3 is TGTGCCAGCAGCGCCACAGGGATTACCTACGAGCAGTACTTC. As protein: CASSATGITYEQYF.

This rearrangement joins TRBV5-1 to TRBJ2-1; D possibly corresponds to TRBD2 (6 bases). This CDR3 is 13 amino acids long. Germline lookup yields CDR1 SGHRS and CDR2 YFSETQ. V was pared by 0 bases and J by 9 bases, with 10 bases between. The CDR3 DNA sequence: TGCGCCAGCAGCTTGGTTTGGGGACTTGAGCAGTTCTTC. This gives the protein CASSLVWGLEQFF.

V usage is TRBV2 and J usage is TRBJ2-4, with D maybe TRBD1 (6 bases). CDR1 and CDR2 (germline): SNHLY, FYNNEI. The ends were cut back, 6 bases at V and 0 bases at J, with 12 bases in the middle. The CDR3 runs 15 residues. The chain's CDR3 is CASRARGLAKNIQYF. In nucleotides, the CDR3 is TGTGCCAGCAGGGCCAGGGGATTAGCCAAAAACATTCAGTACTTC.

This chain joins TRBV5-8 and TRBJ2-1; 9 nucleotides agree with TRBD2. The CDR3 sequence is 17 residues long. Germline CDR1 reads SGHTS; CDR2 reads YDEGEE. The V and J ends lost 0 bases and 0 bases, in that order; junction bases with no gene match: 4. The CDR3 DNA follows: TGTGCCAGCAGCTTGGGACTAGCGGTTTACTCCTACAATGAGCAGTTCTTC. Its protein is CASSLGLAVYSYNEQFF.

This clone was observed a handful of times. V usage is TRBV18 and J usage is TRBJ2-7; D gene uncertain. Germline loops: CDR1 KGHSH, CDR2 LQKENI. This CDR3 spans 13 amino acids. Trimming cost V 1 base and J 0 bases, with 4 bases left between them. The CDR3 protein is CASSPQSSYEQYF. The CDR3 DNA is TGTGCCAGCTCACCACAGAGCTCCTACGAGCAGTACTTC. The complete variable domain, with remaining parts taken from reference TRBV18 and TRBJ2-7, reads NAGVMQNPRHLVRRRGQEARLRCSPMKGHSHVYWYRQLPEEGLKFMVYLQKENIIDESGMPKERFSAEFPKEGPSILRIQQVVRGDSAAYFCASSPQSSYEQYFGPGTRLTVT.

The CDR3 loop reads CATSEREGNEQFF. The CDR3 coding sequence is TGTGCCACCAGTGAACGGGAGGGTAATGAGCAGTTCTTC. The V call is TRBV24-1, the J call TRBJ2-1, with 8 bases lining up with TRBD2. Trimming cost V 4 bases and J 7 bases; bases outside gene matches: 2. The CDR3 totals 13 residues. Germline V gene lookup returns CDR1 KGHDR and CDR2 SFDVKD.

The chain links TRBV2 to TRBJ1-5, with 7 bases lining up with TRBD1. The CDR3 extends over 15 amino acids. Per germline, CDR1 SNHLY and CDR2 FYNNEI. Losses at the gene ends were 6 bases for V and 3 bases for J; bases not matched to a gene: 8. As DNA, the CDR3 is TGTGCCAGCAGCGAGGAGAGGGGGCCCAATCAGCCCCAGCATTTT. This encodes CASSEERGPNQPQHF.

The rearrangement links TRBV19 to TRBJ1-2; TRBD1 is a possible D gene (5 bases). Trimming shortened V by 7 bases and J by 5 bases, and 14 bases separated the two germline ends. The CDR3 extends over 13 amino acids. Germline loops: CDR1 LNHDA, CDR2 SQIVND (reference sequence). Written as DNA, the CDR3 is TGTGCCAGTACCCCACAGGTGGGGTATGGCTACACCTTC. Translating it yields CASTPQVGYGYTF.

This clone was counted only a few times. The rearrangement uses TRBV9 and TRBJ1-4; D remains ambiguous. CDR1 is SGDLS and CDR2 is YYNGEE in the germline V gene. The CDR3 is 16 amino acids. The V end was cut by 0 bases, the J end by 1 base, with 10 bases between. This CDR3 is CASSVASQETNEKLFF. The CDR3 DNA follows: TGTGCCAGCAGCGTAGCTAGCCAGGAAACTAATGAAAAACTGTTTTTT.

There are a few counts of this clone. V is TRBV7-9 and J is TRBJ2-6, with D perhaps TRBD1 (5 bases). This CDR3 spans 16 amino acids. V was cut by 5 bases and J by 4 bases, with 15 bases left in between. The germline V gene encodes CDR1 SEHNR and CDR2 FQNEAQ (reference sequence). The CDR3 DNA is TGTGCCAGCAGCCGCCTGCAGGGCTCCGGGGCCAACGTCCTGACTTTC. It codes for CASSRLQGSGANVLTF.

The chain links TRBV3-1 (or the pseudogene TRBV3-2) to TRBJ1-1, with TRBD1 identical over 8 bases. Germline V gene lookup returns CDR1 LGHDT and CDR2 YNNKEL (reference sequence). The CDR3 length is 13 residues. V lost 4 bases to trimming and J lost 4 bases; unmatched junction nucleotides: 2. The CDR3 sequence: CASSRTGSTEAFF. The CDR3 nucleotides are TGTGCCAGCAGCCGGACAGGGAGCACTGAAGCTTTCTTT.

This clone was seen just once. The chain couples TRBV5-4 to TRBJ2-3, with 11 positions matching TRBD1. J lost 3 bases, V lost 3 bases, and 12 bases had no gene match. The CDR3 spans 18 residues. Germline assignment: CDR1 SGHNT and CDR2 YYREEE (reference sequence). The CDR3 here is CASSWQPNWDRGTDTQYF. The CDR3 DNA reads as TGTGCCAGCAGCTGGCAACCCAATTGGGACAGGGGGACAGATACGCAGTATTTT.

For the CDR3, the DNA is TGTGCCAGCTGGACAGATGGGGGCGGGGAGCTGTTTTTT. This gives the protein CASWTDGGGELFF. The chain combines TRBV10-3 with TRBJ2-2, with a weak D call TRBD1 (6 bases). Germline assignment: CDR1 ENHRY and CDR2 SYGVKD. The germline V and J ends were trimmed by 10 bases and 7 bases, with 16 bases remaining between them. The CDR3 loop spans 13 amino acids.

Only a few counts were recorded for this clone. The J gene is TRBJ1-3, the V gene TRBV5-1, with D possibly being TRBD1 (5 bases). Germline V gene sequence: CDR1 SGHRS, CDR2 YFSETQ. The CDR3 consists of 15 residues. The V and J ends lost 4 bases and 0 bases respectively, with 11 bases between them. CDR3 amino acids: CASSQGQNSGNTIYF. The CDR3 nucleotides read TGCGCCAGCAGCCAAGGACAAAACTCTGGAAACACCATATATTTT.

The CDR3 DNA sequence: TGTGCCAGCAGTGAAGCAGTGACTGGATGGCAGCCCCAGCATTTT. Translated, it gives CASSEAVTGWQPQHF. The chain has TRBV6-1 and TRBJ1-5; D is unresolved. Germline CDR1 MNHNS, CDR2 SASEGT. This CDR3 spans 15 amino acids. The V gene lost 0 bases and the J gene lost 7 bases, with 13 bases spanning the gap.

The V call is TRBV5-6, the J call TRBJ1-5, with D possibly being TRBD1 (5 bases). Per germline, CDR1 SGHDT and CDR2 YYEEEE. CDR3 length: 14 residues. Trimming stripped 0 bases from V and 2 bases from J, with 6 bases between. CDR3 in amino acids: CASSLGRGNQPQHF. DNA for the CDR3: TGTGCCAGCAGCTTGGGCAGGGGCAATCAGCCCCAGCATTTT. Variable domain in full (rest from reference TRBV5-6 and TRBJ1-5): DAGVTQSPTHLIKTRGQQVTLRCSPKSGHDTVSWYQQALGQGPQFIFQYYEEEERQRGNFPDRFSGHQFPNYSSELNVNALLLGDSALYLCASSLGRGNQPQHFGDGTRLSIL.

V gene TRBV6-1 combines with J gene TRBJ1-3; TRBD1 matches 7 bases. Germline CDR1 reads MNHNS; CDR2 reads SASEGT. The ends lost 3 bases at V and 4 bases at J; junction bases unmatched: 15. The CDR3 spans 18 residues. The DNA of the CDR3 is TGTGCCAGCAGTGAGCGGGGCCGACAGGGAAGTTCCGGAAACACCATATATTTT. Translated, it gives CASSERGRQGSSGNTIYF.

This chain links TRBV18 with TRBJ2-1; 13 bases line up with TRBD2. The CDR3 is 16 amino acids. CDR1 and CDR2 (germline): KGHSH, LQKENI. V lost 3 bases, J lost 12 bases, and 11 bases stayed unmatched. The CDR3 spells CASSPSQGLAGSGQFF. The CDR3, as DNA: TGTGCCAGCTCACCCTCCCAGGGACTAGCGGGAAGTGGGCAGTTCTTC.

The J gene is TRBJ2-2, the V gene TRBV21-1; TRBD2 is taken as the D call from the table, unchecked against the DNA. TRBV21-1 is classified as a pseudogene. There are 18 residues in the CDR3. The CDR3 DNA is TGTGCCAGCAGAAATCATCCGCCGGGACTAGCGGGAACCGGGGAGCTGTTTTTT. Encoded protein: CASRNHPPGLAGTGELFF.

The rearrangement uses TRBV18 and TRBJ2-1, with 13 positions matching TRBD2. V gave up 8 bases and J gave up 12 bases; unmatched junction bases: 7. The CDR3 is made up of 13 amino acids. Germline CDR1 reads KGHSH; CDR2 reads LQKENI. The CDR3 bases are TGTGCCAGCGCCGGGACTAGCGGGACAGGGCAGTTCTTC. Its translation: CASAGTSGTGQFF.